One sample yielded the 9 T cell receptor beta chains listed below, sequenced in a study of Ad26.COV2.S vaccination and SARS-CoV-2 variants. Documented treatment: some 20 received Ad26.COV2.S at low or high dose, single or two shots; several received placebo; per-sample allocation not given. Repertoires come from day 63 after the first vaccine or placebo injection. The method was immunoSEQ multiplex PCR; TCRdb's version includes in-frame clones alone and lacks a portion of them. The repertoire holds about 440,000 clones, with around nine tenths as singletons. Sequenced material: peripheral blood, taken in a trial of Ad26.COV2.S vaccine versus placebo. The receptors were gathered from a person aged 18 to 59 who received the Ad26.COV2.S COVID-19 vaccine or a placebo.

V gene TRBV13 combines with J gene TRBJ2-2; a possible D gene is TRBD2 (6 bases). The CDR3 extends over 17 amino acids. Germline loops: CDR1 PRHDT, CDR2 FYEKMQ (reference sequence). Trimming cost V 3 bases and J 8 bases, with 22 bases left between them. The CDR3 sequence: CASSFRLATRRVGELFF. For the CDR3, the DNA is TGTGCCAGCAGCTTTAGACTCGCCACTCGGAGGGTTGGGGAGCTGTTTTTT.

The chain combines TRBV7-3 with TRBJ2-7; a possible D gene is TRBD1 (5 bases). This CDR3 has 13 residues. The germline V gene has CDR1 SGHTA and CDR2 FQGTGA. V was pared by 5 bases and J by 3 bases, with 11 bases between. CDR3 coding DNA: TGTGCCAGCAGCAGGGGCCCAGACTACGAGCAGTACTTC. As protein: CASSRGPDYEQYF.

CDR3 residues: CASSLRSGTVPYEQYF. The DNA of the CDR3 is TGTGCCAGCAGTCTCCGCTCCGGGACAGTACCCTACGAGCAGTACTTC. The chain joins TRBV27 to TRBJ2-7; 7 positions agree with TRBD1. The CDR3 runs 16 residues. V lost 5 bases to trimming and J lost 2 bases; unmatched junction nucleotides: 12. Germline V CDR1 and CDR2: MNHEY, SMNVEV (reference sequence).

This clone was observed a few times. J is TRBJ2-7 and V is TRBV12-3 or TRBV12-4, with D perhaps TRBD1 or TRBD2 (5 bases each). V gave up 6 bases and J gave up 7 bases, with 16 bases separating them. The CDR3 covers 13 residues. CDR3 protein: CASSRTGQGEQYF. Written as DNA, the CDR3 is TGTGCCAGCAGCCGGACTGGGCAGGGTGAGCAGTACTTC.

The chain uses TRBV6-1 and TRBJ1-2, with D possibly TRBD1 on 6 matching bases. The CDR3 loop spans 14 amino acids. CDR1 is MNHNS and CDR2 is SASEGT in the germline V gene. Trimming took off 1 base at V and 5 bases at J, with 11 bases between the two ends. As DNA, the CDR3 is TGTGCCAGCAGTGAAGGCGGACAGTCTTATGGCTACACCTTC. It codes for CASSEGGQSYGYTF.

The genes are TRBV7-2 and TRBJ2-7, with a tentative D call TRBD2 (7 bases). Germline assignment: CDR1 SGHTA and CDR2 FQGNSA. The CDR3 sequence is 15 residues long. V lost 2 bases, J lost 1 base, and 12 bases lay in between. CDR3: CASSLQGRGSYEQYF. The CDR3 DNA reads TGTGCCAGCAGCTTACAGGGGAGGGGATCCTACGAGCAGTACTTC.

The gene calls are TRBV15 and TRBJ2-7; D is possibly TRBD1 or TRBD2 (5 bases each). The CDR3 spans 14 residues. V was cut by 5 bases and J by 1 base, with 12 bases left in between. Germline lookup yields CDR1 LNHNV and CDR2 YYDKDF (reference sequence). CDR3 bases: TGTGCCACCAGCGAGGGGCGGCCTTCCTACGAGCAGTACTTC. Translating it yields CATSEGRPSYEQYF.

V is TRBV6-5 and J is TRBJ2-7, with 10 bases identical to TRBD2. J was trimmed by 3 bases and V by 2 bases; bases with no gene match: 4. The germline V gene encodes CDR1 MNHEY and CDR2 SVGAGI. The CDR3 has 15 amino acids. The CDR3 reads CASSYGTSAHYEQYF. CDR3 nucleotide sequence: TGTGCCAGCAGTTACGGGACTAGCGCTCACTACGAGCAGTACTTC.

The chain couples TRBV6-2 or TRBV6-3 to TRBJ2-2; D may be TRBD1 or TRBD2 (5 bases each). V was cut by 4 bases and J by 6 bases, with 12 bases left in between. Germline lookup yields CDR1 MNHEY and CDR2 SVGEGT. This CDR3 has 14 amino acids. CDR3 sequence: CASSSTRGPGELFF. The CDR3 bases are TGTGCCAGCAGTTCGACCCGGGGACCCGGGGAGCTGTTTTTT.